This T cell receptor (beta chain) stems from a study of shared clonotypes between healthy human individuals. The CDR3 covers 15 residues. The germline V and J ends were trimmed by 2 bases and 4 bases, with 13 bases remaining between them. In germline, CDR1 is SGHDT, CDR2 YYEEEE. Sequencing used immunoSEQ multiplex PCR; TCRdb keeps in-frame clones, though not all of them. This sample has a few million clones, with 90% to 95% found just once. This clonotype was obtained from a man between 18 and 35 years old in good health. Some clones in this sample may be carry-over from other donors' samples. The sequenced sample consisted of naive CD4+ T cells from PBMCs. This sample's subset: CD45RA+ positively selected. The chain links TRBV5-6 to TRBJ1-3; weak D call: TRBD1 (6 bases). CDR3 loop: CASSLQQGTGNTIYF. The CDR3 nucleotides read TGTGCCAGCAGCTTACAACAGGGCACCGGAAACACCATATATTTT.